One and the same sample provided the 31 T cell receptor beta chains below, sequenced in a study of a mutant IDH1 vaccine in newly diagnosed glioma. No cognate antigen is known for these TCRs. Specified time point: week 5, during vaccination. Every single dose of the vaccine, 300 ug of mutant IDH1 20-mer peptide, came with topical imiquimod. Generated by immunoSEQ multiplex PCR, the TCRdb table keeps only in-frame clones and is missing some. The table lists some 29,000 clones, about 90% of them singletons, with approximately 3.3% in the top ten. The specimen comprised peripheral blood mononuclear cells (PBMCs), sampled from a glioma patient whose treatment included an IDH1 peptide vaccine. These receptors originate from a woman in her 40s with glioma. Some clones in this sample may be carry-over from other donors' samples.

The CDR3 DNA sequence: TGTGCCAGCAGTTGGCTCAGGGAATCACCCCTCCACTTT. It is translated as CASSWLRESPLHF. The J gene is TRBJ1-6, the V gene TRBV6-5, with D perhaps TRBD1 (5 bases). Germline-derived CDR1 and CDR2 are MNHEY and SVGAGI. Trimming shortened V by 4 bases and J by 10 bases, and 11 bases separated the two germline ends. The CDR3 is 13 residues long.

The gene calls are TRBV4-2 and TRBJ1-5, with D possibly being TRBD1 (6 bases). The germline CDR1 and CDR2 sequences are LGHNA and YNFKEQ. V lost 4 bases to trimming and J lost 2 bases, with 15 bases between them. CDR3 length: 16 amino acids. CDR3 bases: TGTGCCAGCAGCCTCGGATCAGGGGCCGGCAATCAGCCCCAGCATTTT. Protein: CASSLGSGAGNQPQHF.

The rearrangement joins TRBV5-1 to TRBJ1-1; D gene unclear. This CDR3 is 16 amino acids long. Trimming shortened V by 0 bases and J by 0 bases, and 12 bases separated the two germline ends. Germline loops: CDR1 SGHRS, CDR2 YFSETQ. The chain's CDR3 is CASSLGHGTMNTEAFF. As DNA, the CDR3 is TGCGCCAGCAGCTTGGGACACGGAACTATGAACACTGAAGCTTTCTTT.

The rearrangement links TRBV9 to TRBJ2-7; possibly TRBD2 for D (5 bases). CDR1 and CDR2 (germline): SGDLS, YYNGEE. Trimming cost V 7 bases and J 1 base, with 9 bases left between them. The CDR3 is 12 amino acids. Written as DNA, the CDR3 is TGTGCCAGCGGCGGGCTGTCCTACGAGCAGTACTTC. Protein: CASGGLSYEQYF.

This chain uses TRBV11-2 with TRBJ1-2; tentative D call: TRBD1 (6 bases). Per the germline V gene, CDR1 is SGHAT and CDR2 is FQNNGV. V lost 5 bases, J lost 6 bases, and 13 bases lay in between. This CDR3 region has 13 residues. CDR3 loop: CASSPSQGNGYTF. The DNA for the CDR3 is TGTGCCAGCAGCCCCTCGCAGGGGAATGGCTACACCTTC.

The chain recombines TRBV5-1 with TRBJ2-3; D is perhaps TRBD1 or TRBD2 (7 bases each). The V and J ends lost 5 bases and 0 bases respectively, with 16 bases between them. This CDR3 has 16 amino acids. From germline, CDR1 is SGHRS and CDR2 YFSETQ. This CDR3 reads CASSPEAGQSTDTQYF. Written as DNA, the CDR3 is TGCGCCAGCAGTCCCGAAGCGGGACAGAGCACAGATACGCAGTATTTT.

The gene calls are TRBV9 and TRBJ1-2; D is perhaps TRBD1 (6 bases). Deletions cut 3 bases from V and 4 bases from J, with 10 bases between. The germline V gene has CDR1 SGDLS and CDR2 YYNGEE. CDR3 size: 13 residues. The CDR3 DNA is TGTGCCAGCAGCGGCCGGACAGCCTATGGCTACACCTTC. It codes for CASSGRTAYGYTF.

V and J are TRBV4-2 and TRBJ2-2; D assignment may be TRBD1 or TRBD2 (7 bases each). The CDR3 is made up of 16 amino acids. V lost 8 bases, J lost 6 bases, and 22 bases lay in between. The germline CDR1 and CDR2 sequences are LGHNA and YNFKEQ. The CDR3 DNA is TGTGCCAGCCAGGGAGGGGGCGGGAGTAAACCCGGGGAGCTGTTTTTT. It yields the protein CASQGGGGSKPGELFF.

Written as DNA, the CDR3 is TGTGCCAGCAGCCGAGGACAGGGTACTCACTATGGCTACACCTTC. Protein product: CASSRGQGTHYGYTF. The V and J genes are TRBV28 and TRBJ1-2; 8 bases fit TRBD1. Germline V CDR1 and CDR2: MDHEN, SYDVKM. This CDR3 is 15 amino acids long. V trimming: 6 bases; J trimming: 3 bases; junction bases outside the gene matches: 9.

The genes are TRBV7-6 and TRBJ1-6; tentatively, D is TRBD1 (6 bases). Germline V gives CDR1 SGHVS, CDR2 FNYEAQ. This CDR3 comprises 14 residues. V shed 5 bases and J shed 7 bases, with 12 bases lying between them. The chain's CDR3 is CASSSRGGNSPLHF. The CDR3 region has the DNA TGTGCCAGCAGCAGCAGGGGTGGGAATTCACCCCTCCACTTT. The full variable domain, in which reference TRBV7-6 and TRBJ1-6 provide the parts outside the CDR3, is GAGVSQSPRYKVTKRGQDVALRCDPISGHVSLYWYRQALGQGPEFLTYFNYEAQQDKSGLPNDRFSAERPEGSISTLTIQRTEQRDSAMYRCASSSRGGNSPLHFGNGTRLTVT.

V usage is TRBV7-2 and J usage is TRBJ2-3; 10 bases are shared with TRBD1. The germline gives CDR1 SGHTA, CDR2 FQGNSA. Trimming at V came to 5 bases and at J to 5 bases, leaving 4 bases not matched to a gene. The length of the CDR3 is 14 residues. Here the CDR3 DNA reads TGTGCCAGCAGCCCAGACAGGGGGCGAGATACGCAGTATTTT. It yields the protein CASSPDRGRDTQYF.

The rearrangement joins TRBV7-9 to TRBJ2-7, with D possibly matching TRBD2 (7 bases). The CDR3 is 17 residues long. Germline V lookup: CDR1 SEHNR, CDR2 FQNEAQ (reference sequence). Trimming removed 5 bases at V and 5 bases at J, with 25 bases between. The CDR3, as DNA: TGTGCCAGCAGCCGACAGGAGACCTCAGCGGGAAGACACGAGCAGTACTTC. Translated, it gives CASSRQETSAGRHEQYF.

The genes are TRBV9 and TRBJ2-2; 14 nucleotides agree with TRBD2. Germline trimming cut 4 bases from V and 8 bases from J; bases unmatched to any gene: 7. The CDR3 is made up of 16 amino acids. Germline CDR1 reads SGDLS; CDR2 reads YYNGEE. This CDR3 reads CASSLGTSGRGGELFF. In DNA, the CDR3 is TGTGCCAGCAGCCTAGGGACTAGCGGGAGAGGAGGGGAGCTGTTTTTT.

The chain has TRBV28 and TRBJ1-6; D not resolved. There are 12 residues in the CDR3. CDR1 and CDR2 (germline): MDHEN, SYDVKM. Deletions cut 3 bases from V and 13 bases from J, with 10 bases between. This CDR3 reads CASSLQASPLHF. DNA for the CDR3: TGTGCCAGCAGTTTGCAGGCAAGTCCCCTCCACTTT. Variable domain in full (rest from reference TRBV28 and TRBJ1-6): DVKVTQSSRYLVKRTGEKVFLECVQDMDHENMFWYRQDPGLGLRLIYFSYDVKMKEKGDIPEGYSVSREKKERFSLILESASTNQTSMYLCASSLQASPLHFGNGTRLTVT.

The V gene is TRBV27, the J gene TRBJ1-5, with TRBD1 as a possible D gene (5 bases). The germline gives CDR1 MNHEY, CDR2 SMNVEV (reference sequence). Trimming removed 1 base at V and 4 bases at J, with 8 bases between. The CDR3 is made up of 14 amino acids. CDR3 sequence (DNA): TGTGCCAGCAGTTTATTGGGGGGGAATCAGCCCCAGCATTTT. Its translation is CASSLLGGNQPQHF.

This clone was seen more than once but under ten times. One junction end disagrees with the germline gene, perhaps due to a read error. J is TRBJ2-2 and V is TRBV19; the D gene is possibly TRBD1 (6 bases). CDR3 length equals 16 residues. CDR1 and CDR2 (germline): LNHDA, SQIVND (reference sequence). CDR3 amino acids: CASSTQITGNPGELFF. The CDR3 nucleotides are TGTGCCAGTAGTACCCAAATCACAGGGAACCCCGGGGAGCTGTTTTTT.

The chain employs TRBV5-1 and TRBJ2-1; D could derive from TRBD1 or TRBD2 (5 bases each). In germline, CDR1 is SGHRS, CDR2 YFSETQ. Deletions cut 0 bases from V and 1 base from J, with 14 bases between. This CDR3 spans 17 amino acids. The CDR3 bases are TGCGCCAGCAGCTTGGACAGGCGGGCTAGTTCCTACAATGAGCAGTTCTTC. Translation: CASSLDRRASSYNEQFF.

The chain uses TRBV9 and TRBJ2-7; D gene ambiguous. Looked up from germline, CDR1 is SGDLS and CDR2 is YYNGEE. The CDR3 covers 13 residues. Trimming took 0 bases from V and 8 from J, leaving 12 bases between them. DNA for the CDR3: TGTGCCAGCAGCGTAGACTTCAGAGACAAGCAGTACTTC. This codes for CASSVDFRDKQYF.

This chain connects TRBV4-3 to TRBJ2-3; TRBD2 aligns across 7 bases. This CDR3 is built from 16 residues. From germline, CDR1 is LGHNA and CDR2 YSLEER. The junction had 6 bases not matched to a gene; V was cut back by 0 bases and J by 3 bases. Here the CDR3 DNA reads TGCGCCAGCAGCCAAGATGCGGGAGAGGGAACAGATACGCAGTATTTT. It yields the protein CASSQDAGEGTDTQYF.

This rearrangement joins TRBV7-2 to TRBJ1-1, with D possibly TRBD1 on 5 matching bases. CDR3 length equals 15 residues. Trimming removed 2 bases at V and 0 bases at J, with 10 bases between. CDR1 and CDR2 from the germline V gene are SGHTA and FQGNSA. CDR3: CASSLPSGLNTEAFF. The DNA for the CDR3 is TGTGCCAGCAGCTTACCGTCAGGGCTGAACACTGAAGCTTTCTTT.

Note on this clone: A read error may produce the germline difference seen at one junction end. The gene calls are TRBV6-1 and TRBJ2-7; 9 nucleotides align to TRBD2. This CDR3 has 15 amino acids. Per the germline V gene, CDR1 is MNHNS and CDR2 is SASEGT. The CDR3: CASSQAGTSLYEQYF. DNA of the CDR3: TGTGCCAGCAGTCAAGCCGGGACTAGCTTGTACGAGCAGTACTTC.

J is TRBJ1-6 and V is TRBV27; D gene uncertain. V shed 5 bases and J shed 13 bases, with 12 bases lying between them. The CDR3 spans 12 residues. Germline-derived CDR1 and CDR2 are MNHEY and SMNVEV (reference sequence). The CDR3 loop is CASSADRTPLHF. The CDR3 coding sequence is TGTGCCAGCAGTGCCGACCGAACCCCCCTCCACTTT.

This chain connects TRBV27 to TRBJ1-2, with D possibly TRBD1 on 5 matching bases. Trimming pared 4 bases from V and 4 bases from J, leaving 10 bases between. The CDR3 is 13 residues long. Looked up from germline, CDR1 is MNHEY and CDR2 is SMNVEV (reference sequence). CDR3 in amino acids: CASSWDPGYGYTF. CDR3 coding DNA: TGTGCCAGCAGTTGGGACCCCGGCTATGGCTACACCTTC.

The CDR3 nucleotides are TGTGCCAGCACCCTGCGACAGAACTCTGGAAACACCATATATTTT. Protein: CASTLRQNSGNTIYF. This chain uses TRBV28 with TRBJ1-3, with D perhaps TRBD1 (5 bases). The germline V and J ends were trimmed by 7 bases and 0 bases, with 13 bases remaining between them. This CDR3 contains 15 residues. In germline, CDR1 is MDHEN, CDR2 SYDVKM.

The rearrangement uses TRBV25-1 and TRBJ2-5, with 7 nucleotides matching TRBD1. The J call is doubtful: the DNA matches TRBJ2-7 better. This CDR3 is 16 amino acids long. Germline V gene data show CDR1 as MGHDK and CDR2 as SYGVNS. The CDR3 region is CASTNTPGGSSYEQYF. The CDR3 DNA is TGTGCCAGCACGAATACTCCAGGGGGTTCCTCCTACGAGCAGTACTTC.

The chain combines TRBV7-3 with TRBJ1-4; no reliable D call. The CDR3 contains 13 residues. In germline, CDR1 is SGHTA, CDR2 FQGTGA. With 5 bases removed from V and 5 bases from J, the gap between germline ends came to 9 bases. The chain's CDR3 is CASSLGANEKLFF. The CDR3 region has the DNA TGTGCCAGCAGCCTCGGCGCAAATGAAAAACTGTTTTTT. The variable domain in full, completed from reference TRBV7-3 and TRBJ1-4, reads GAGVSQTPSNKVTEKGKYVELRCDPISGHTALYWYRQSLGQGPEFLIYFQGTGAADDSGLPNDRFFAVRPEGSVSTLKIQRTERGDSAVYLCASSLGANEKLFFGSGTQLSVL.

The chain couples TRBV2 to TRBJ1-6; a weak D match, TRBD1 (6 bases). CDR1 and CDR2 from the germline V gene are SNHLY and FYNNEI. V was pared by 4 bases and J by 5 bases, with 12 bases between. The CDR3 extends over 15 amino acids. The CDR3 DNA follows: TGTGCCAGCAGTGGGCAGGGGACCGATAATTCACCCCTCCACTTT. This codes for CASSGQGTDNSPLHF.

The chain uses TRBV11-2 and TRBJ2-3, with TRBD2 matching 10 bases. The ends lost 5 bases at V and 0 bases at J; junction bases unmatched: 5. The length of the CDR3 is 16 residues. Germline V CDR1 and CDR2: SGHAT, FQNNGV. CDR3 nucleotide sequence: TGTGCCAGCAGCGTCGAGCGGGGGGGCAGCACAGATACGCAGTATTTT. Translating gives CASSVERGGSTDTQYF.

J is TRBJ2-2 and V is TRBV6-5; D ambiguous. The length of the CDR3 is 15 residues. The V end was cut by 2 bases, the J end by 6 bases, with 13 bases between. Germline V CDR1 and CDR2: MNHEY, SVGAGI. The CDR3 protein is CASSYGVKAAGELFF. The DNA of the CDR3 is TGTGCCAGCAGTTACGGCGTGAAGGCAGCCGGGGAGCTGTTTTTT.

V is TRBV5-1 and J is TRBJ2-5, with unresolved D. Germline V gives CDR1 SGHRS, CDR2 YFSETQ. V dropped 5 bases and J dropped 4 bases, with 15 bases sitting between them. This CDR3 is built from 14 residues. CDR3 nucleotides: TGCGCCAGCAGGTCGTATACAGCGTTAGAGACCCAGTACTTC. Its translation is CASRSYTALETQYF.

This clone was observed a single time. This rearrangement joins TRBV5-1 to TRBJ1-3; possible D gene TRBD1, 5 bases. V was shortened by 4 bases and J by 4 bases, with 18 bases between the two germline ends. The CDR3 totals 16 residues. The V gene's germline CDR1 is SGHRS and CDR2 YFSETQ. The CDR3 loop is CASSRRRGAEGNTIYF. The DNA of the CDR3 is TGCGCCAGCAGCCGCCGGAGGGGCGCAGAAGGAAACACCATATATTTT.